Listed here are 2 T cell receptor beta chains from one sample, sequenced in a study of cytomegalovirus exposure and HLA in healthy donors. It was with 60 Vbeta and 13 Jbeta primers that the PCR ran. Sequencing was performed with immunoSEQ multiplex PCR; in TCRdb, only in-frame clones are kept and a portion is missing. The table includes 160,000 or so clones, about three quarters detected once. Sequenced input: PBMCs. The receptors shown here come from a female donor in good health and CMV-seronegative.

This clone was counted once. The chain links TRBV18 to TRBJ1-5; D is ambiguous. Germline V gene lookup returns CDR1 KGHSH and CDR2 LQKENI. Trimming removed 2 bases at V and 8 bases at J, with 13 bases between. This CDR3 region has 14 residues. CDR3 bases: TGTGCCAGCTCACCAAGTAGTGGTCGGGAGCCCCAGCATTTT. Its protein is CASSPSSGREPQHF. Using reference TRBV18 and TRBJ1-5 for the parts outside the CDR3, the full variable domain is NAGVMQNPRHLVRRRGQEARLRCSPMKGHSHVYWYRQLPEEGLKFMVYLQKENIIDESGMPKERFSAEFPKEGPSILRIQQVVRGDSAAYFCASSPSSGREPQHFGDGTRLSIL.

This clone was observed a few times. The V call is TRBV28, the J call TRBJ1-4; the D gene is possibly TRBD1 (6 bases). The germline gives CDR1 MDHEN, CDR2 SYDVKM. The V gene lost 5 bases and the J gene lost 8 bases, with 15 bases spanning the gap. This CDR3 is 14 amino acids long. The DNA for the CDR3 is TGTGCCAGCAGTCCCCGGACAGTACCCGAAAAACTGTTTTTT. Its protein product is CASSPRTVPEKLFF.